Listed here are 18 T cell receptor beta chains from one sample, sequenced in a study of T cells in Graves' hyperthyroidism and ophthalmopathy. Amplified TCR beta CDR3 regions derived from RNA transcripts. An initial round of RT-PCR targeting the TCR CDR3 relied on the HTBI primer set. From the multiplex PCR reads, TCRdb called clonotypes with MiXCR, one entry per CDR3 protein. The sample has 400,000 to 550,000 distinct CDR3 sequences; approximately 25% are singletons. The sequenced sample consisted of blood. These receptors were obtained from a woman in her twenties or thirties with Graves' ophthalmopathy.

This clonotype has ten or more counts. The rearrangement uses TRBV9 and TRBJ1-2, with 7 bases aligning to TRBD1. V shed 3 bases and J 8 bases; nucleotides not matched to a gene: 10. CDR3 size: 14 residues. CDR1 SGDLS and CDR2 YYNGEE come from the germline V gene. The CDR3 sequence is CASSAQTGLKGYTF. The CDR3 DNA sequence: TGTGCCAGCAGCGCCCAGACAGGGTTGAAAGGCTACACCTTC. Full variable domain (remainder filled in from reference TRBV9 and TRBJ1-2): DSGVTQTPKHLITATGQRVTLRCSPRSGDLSVYWYQQSLDQGLQFLIQYYNGEERAKGNILERFSAQQFPDLHSELNLSSLELGDSALYFCASSAQTGLKGYTFGSGTRLTVV.

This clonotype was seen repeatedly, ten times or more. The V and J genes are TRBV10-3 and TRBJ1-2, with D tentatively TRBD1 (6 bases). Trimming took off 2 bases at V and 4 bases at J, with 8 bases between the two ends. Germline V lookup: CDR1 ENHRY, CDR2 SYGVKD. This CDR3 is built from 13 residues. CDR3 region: CAISETGTYGYTF. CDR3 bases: TGTGCCATCAGTGAGACAGGGACCTATGGCTACACCTTC.

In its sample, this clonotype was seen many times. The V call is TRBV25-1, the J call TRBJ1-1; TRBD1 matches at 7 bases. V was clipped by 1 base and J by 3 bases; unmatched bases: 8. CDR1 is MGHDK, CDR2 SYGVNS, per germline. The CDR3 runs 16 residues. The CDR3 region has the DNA TGTGCCAGCAGTGAATCCCGGGACAGCCTCCACACTGAAGCTTTCTTT. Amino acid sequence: CASSESRDSLHTEAFF.

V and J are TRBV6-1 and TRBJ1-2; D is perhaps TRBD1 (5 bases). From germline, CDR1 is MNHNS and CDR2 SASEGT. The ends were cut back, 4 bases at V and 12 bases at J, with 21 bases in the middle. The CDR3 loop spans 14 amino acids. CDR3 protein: CASSGGVRWKSDTF. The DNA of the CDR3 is TGTGCCAGCAGTGGAGGGGTAAGGTGGAAGAGTGACACCTTC.

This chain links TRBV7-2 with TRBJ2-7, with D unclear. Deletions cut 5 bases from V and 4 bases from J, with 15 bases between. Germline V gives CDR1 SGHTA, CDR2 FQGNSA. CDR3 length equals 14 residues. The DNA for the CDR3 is TGTGCCAGCAGCCCCAATTTCTGGCAGTACGAGCAGTACTTC. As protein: CASSPNFWQYEQYF.

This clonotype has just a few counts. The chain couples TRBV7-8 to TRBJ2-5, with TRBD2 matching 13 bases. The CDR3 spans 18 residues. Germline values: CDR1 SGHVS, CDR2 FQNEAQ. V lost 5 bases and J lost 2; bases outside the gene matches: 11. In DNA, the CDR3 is TGTGCCAGCAGCGGCGGCCCCGGACTAGCGGGGGCACAAGAGACCCAGTACTTC. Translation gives CASSGGPGLAGAQETQYF.

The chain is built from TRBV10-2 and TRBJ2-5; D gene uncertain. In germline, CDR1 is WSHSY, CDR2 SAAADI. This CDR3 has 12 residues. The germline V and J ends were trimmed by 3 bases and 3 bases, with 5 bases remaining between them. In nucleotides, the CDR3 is TGCGCCAGCAGTGACGCAGAAGAGACCCAGTACTTC. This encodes CASSDAEETQYF.

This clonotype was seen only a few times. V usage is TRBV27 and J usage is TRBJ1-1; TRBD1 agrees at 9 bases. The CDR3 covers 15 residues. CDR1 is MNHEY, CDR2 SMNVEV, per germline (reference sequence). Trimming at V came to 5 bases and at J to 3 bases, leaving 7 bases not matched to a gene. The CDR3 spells CASSRQGVADTEAFF. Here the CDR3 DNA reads TGTGCCAGCAGTCGACAGGGGGTGGCGGACACTGAAGCTTTCTTT.

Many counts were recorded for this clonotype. CDR3 protein: CASRGDLAYEQYF. In nucleotides, the CDR3 is TGTGCCAGCAGGGGGGACTTAGCCTACGAGCAGTACTTC. The V gene is TRBV12-3 or TRBV12-4, the J gene TRBJ2-7; tentative D call: TRBD2 (6 bases). Trimming took off 6 bases at V and 2 bases at J, with 11 bases between the two ends. This CDR3 is built from 13 residues.

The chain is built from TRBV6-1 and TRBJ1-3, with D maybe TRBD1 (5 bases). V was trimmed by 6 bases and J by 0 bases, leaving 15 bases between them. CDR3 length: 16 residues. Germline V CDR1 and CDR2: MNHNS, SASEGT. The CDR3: CASSRGTLSSGNTIYF. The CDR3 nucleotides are TGTGCCAGCAGCCGCGGGACGCTTAGCTCTGGAAACACCATATATTTT.

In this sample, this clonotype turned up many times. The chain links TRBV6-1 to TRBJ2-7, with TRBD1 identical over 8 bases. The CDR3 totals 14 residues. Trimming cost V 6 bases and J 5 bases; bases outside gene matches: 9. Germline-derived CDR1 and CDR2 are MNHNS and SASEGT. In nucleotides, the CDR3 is TGTGCCAGCAGCCTGGGACAGGCTATTGACGAGCAGTACTTC. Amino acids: CASSLGQAIDEQYF.

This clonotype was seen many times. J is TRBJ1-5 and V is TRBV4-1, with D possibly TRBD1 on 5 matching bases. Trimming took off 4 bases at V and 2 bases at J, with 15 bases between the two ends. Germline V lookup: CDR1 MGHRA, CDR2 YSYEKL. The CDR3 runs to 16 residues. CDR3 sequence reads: CASSPRLGAGNQPQHF. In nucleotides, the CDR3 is TGCGCCAGCAGCCCTCGGCTCGGGGCTGGCAATCAGCCCCAGCATTTT.

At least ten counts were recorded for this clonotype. Written as DNA, the CDR3 is TGTGCCAGCAGCCTAGGGGGCGCCGGCGGGGAGCTGTTTTTT. It specifies CASSLGGAGGELFF. The J gene is TRBJ2-2, the V gene TRBV9; the match to TRBD1 covers 7 bases. Looked up from germline, CDR1 is SGDLS and CDR2 is YYNGEE. This CDR3 is built from 14 residues. The V gene end was trimmed by 4 bases and the J gene end by 7 bases; junction bases not matched to a gene: 7.

CDR3 protein: CASSLRLASNTGELFF. CDR3 DNA: TGTGCCAGCAGCTTAAGGCTAGCCTCGAACACCGGGGAGCTGTTTTTT. The chain joins TRBV7-6 to TRBJ2-2, with a weak D call TRBD2 (5 bases). Germline V gene sequence: CDR1 SGHVS, CDR2 FNYEAQ. The ends were cut back, 2 bases at V and 0 bases at J, with 10 bases in the middle. The CDR3 is made up of 16 amino acids. Filled out from reference TRBV7-6 and TRBJ2-2, the complete variable domain reads GAGVSQSPRYKVTKRGQDVALRCDPISGHVSLYWYRQALGQGPEFLTYFNYEAQQDKSGLPNDRFSAERPEGSISTLTIQRTEQRDSAMYRCASSLRLASNTGELFFGEGSRLTVL.

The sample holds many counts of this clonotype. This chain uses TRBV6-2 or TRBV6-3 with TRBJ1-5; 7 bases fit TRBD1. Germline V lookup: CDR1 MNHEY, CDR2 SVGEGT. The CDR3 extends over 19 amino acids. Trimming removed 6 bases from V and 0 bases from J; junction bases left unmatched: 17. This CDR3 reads CASSPRLTGKWDSNQPQHF. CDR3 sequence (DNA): TGTGCCAGCAGCCCGAGATTGACAGGGAAGTGGGATAGCAATCAGCCCCAGCATTTT.

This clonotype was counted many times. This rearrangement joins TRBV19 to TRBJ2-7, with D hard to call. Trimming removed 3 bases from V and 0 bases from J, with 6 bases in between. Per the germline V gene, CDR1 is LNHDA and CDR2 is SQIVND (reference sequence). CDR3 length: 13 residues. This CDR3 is CASSIQVSYEQYF. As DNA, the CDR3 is TGTGCCAGTAGTATCCAGGTCTCCTACGAGCAGTACTTC. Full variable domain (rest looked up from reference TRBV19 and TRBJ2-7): DGGITQSPKYLFRKEGQNVTLSCEQNLNHDAMYWYRQDPGQGLRLIYYSQIVNDFQKGDIAEGYSVSREKKESFPLTVTSAQKNPTAFYLCASSIQVSYEQYFGPGTRLTVT.

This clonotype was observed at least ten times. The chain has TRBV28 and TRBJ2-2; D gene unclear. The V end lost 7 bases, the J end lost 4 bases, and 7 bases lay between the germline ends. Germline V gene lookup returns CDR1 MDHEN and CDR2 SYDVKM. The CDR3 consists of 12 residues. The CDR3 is CASIRSTGELFF. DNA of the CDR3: TGTGCCAGCATTCGTAGCACCGGGGAGCTGTTTTTT.

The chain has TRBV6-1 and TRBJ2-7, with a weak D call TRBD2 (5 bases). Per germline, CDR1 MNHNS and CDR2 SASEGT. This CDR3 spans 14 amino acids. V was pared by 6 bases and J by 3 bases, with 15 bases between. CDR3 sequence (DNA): TGTGCCAGCAGGACGGGTCTTGGACTCTACGAGCAGTACTTC. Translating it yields CASRTGLGLYEQYF.